The sequence of this T cell receptor (beta chain) was determined in a study of cytomegalovirus exposure and HLA in healthy donors. Study-level background: Within the Caucasian-associated ancestry cluster were 65% to 85% of the 398 genotyped donors.

As regards this clone: Its antigen is unknown.

Study findings and constraints: 87-base-pair reads could not separate some V segments, including TRBV6-2 and TRBV6-3. For TCR beta chains, V- and J-gene trimming was later linked to a missense DCLRE1C variant.

The PCR ran on 60 Vbeta and 13 Jbeta primers. Measured with immunoSEQ multiplex PCR; TCRdb has only the in-frame clones, and not every one. The table has some 160,000 clones, roughly 79% seen once; the top ten hold around 7%. The length of the CDR3 is 13 residues. CDR1 and CDR2 (germline): GTSNPN, SVGIG (reference sequence). V lost 4 bases, J lost 4 bases, and 13 bases lay in between. The chain couples TRBV30 to TRBJ2-5; maybe TRBD1 (5 bases). This clonotype was obtained from a woman in her forties in good health and CMV-seropositive. The sample taken for sequencing was PBMCs. The CDR3 is CAWTQPRVETQYF. CDR3 nucleotide sequence: TGTGCCTGGACCCAACCCAGGGTAGAGACCCAGTACTTC.